These 9 T cell receptor beta chains were all obtained from the same sample, sequenced in a study of regulatory T cells in long-lasting Graves disease. To make TCR beta libraries, researchers used iRepertoire HTBI primers and Arm-PCR of CDR3 regions. TCRdb re-analysed the multiplex PCR reads in MiXCR, keeping a single row per CDR3 protein. The data contain approximately 480,000 distinct CDR3 sequences, roughly 15% of them seen just once; the ten biggest clones take up 12%. Time point given: newly diagnosed GD, antithyroid drugs for less than 3 months. The TCR library used RNA extracted from PBMCs. These data also formed part of another study, on T cells in Graves' hyperthyroidism and ophthalmopathy.

The sample in question was peripheral blood mononuclear cells (PBMCs), obtained at new diagnosis, from a patient treated with antithyroid drugs. These receptors all come from a man aged 35-49 years with Graves disease.

Ten or more counts support this clonotype. The rearrangement uses TRBV20-1 and TRBJ2-3, with D hard to call. The CDR3 has 13 amino acids. CDR1 and CDR2 from the germline V gene are DFQATT and SNEGSKA (reference sequence). V lost 1 base and J 6 bases, leaving 11 bases between the germline ends. CDR3 region: CSARGLARDTQYF. The DNA for the CDR3 is TGCAGTGCTAGAGGCTTAGCCCGGGATACGCAGTATTTT.

On this clonotype: A read error may explain this, as a much larger clone is one base away. Without the conserved terminal phenylalanine or tryptophan, this CDR3 likely stems from a read error. This chain links TRBV6-1 with TRBJ2-5, with 9 bases matching TRBD2. The CDR3 is made up of 14 amino acids. The junction had 8 bases not matched to a gene; V was cut back by 7 bases and J by 5 bases. The germline CDR1 and CDR2 sequences are MNHNS and SASEGT. CDR3 amino acids: CASKASGISETQYL. The DNA for the CDR3 is TGTGCCAGCAAAGCTAGCGGGATTTCGGAGACCCAGTACCTC.

Many counts were recorded for this clonotype. The chain carries TRBV28 and TRBJ2-3; TRBD2 matches 10 bases. This CDR3 has 16 amino acids. V trimming: 8 bases; J trimming: 2 bases; junction bases outside the gene matches: 10. The germline CDR1 and CDR2 sequences are MDHEN and SYDVKM. The CDR3 DNA reads as TGTGCCAGCGTAGCTAGCGGGAGTCTAGCCACAGATACGCAGTATTTT. Translation: CASVASGSLATDTQYF.

This clonotype was counted at least ten times. The chain joins TRBV15 to TRBJ2-7; 9 nucleotides match TRBD1. V shed 6 bases, J shed 4 bases, and the junction held 7 bases outside the gene matches. Germline-derived CDR1 and CDR2 are LNHNV and YYDKDF (reference sequence). CDR3 size: 14 residues. The CDR3 coding sequence is TGTGCCACCAGTCAGGACAGGGGCCTATACGAGCAGTACTTC. Translated: CATSQDRGLYEQYF.

There are a few counts of this clonotype. J is TRBJ2-3 and V is TRBV12-3 or TRBV12-4; D is unclear. There are 16 residues in the CDR3. V was shortened by 3 bases and J by 4 bases, with 17 bases between the two germline ends. CDR3 nucleotide sequence: TGTGCCAGCAGTTTGTTCCAGCGACGCGCCCCAGATACGCAGTATTTT. It codes for CASSLFQRRAPDTQYF.

As concerns this clonotype: A read error is possible here, since a much larger clone lies one base away. CDR3 region: CAGSFPTGGYTF. DNA of the CDR3: TGTGCCGGCAGCTTTCCTACGGGGGGCTACACCTTC. The V gene is TRBV5-5, the J gene TRBJ1-2; D not certain. The CDR3 runs to 12 residues. CDR1 SGHKS and CDR2 YYEKEE come from the germline V gene (reference sequence).

This clonotype has a handful of counts. The gene calls are TRBV12-3 or TRBV12-4 and TRBJ2-1; 7 bases match TRBD1. The CDR3 covers 16 residues. V dropped 6 bases and J dropped 3; count of bases not matched to a gene: 11. The CDR3: CASSPAGQAIYNEQFF. CDR3 nucleotides: TGTGCCAGCAGCCCCGCCGGACAGGCAATCTACAATGAGCAGTTCTTC.

The CDR3, as DNA: TGCGCCAGCAGCATCCGACCGGACAGGTCATACAATGAGCAGTTCTTC. Translation gives CASSIRPDRSYNEQFF. V gene TRBV5-1 combines with J gene TRBJ2-1, with TRBD1 matching over 7 bases. The CDR3 loop spans 16 amino acids. V shed 4 bases, J shed 4 bases, and the junction held 11 bases outside the gene matches. Germline assignment: CDR1 SGHRS and CDR2 YFSETQ.

This clonotype showed up many times. This rearrangement joins TRBV5-1 to TRBJ2-1; 7 nucleotides match TRBD2. The length of the CDR3 is 18 residues. Germline V CDR1 and CDR2: SGHRS, YFSETQ. V trimming: 1 base; J trimming: 4 bases; junction bases outside the gene matches: 14. The CDR3 region has the DNA TGCGCCAGCAGCTTGCCCGCTTTAGCTAGCGGAGGGTACAATGAGCAGTTCTTC. Translating it yields CASSLPALASGGYNEQFF. The full variable domain, rest sourced from reference TRBV5-1 and TRBJ2-1, is KAGVTQTPRYLIKTRGQQVTLSCSPISGHRSVSWYQQTPGQGLQFLFEYFSETQRNKGNFPGRFSGRQFSNSRSEMNVSTLELGDSALYLCASSLPALASGGYNEQFFGPGTRLTVL.